Presented here are 23 T cell receptor beta chains from one specimen sequenced in a study of CXCR3 chemokines and chemotherapy response in bladder cancer. TCRdb re-called the PCR reads through MiXCR, storing one row per CDR3 protein. The sample lists about 8,900 distinct CDR3 sequences, more than 20% occurring once. Specimen collection occurred from a patient whose treatment included neoadjuvant chemotherapy. The source of these receptors is a human donor with bladder cancer that did not respond to neoadjuvant chemotherapy.

This clonotype was found a few times. The J gene is TRBJ2-3, the V gene TRBV20-1; 9 bases line up with TRBD2. CDR1 and CDR2 from the germline V gene are DFQATT and SNEGSKA (reference sequence). This CDR3 comprises 16 residues. Losses at the gene ends were 3 bases for V and 10 bases for J; bases not matched to a gene: 17. The CDR3 DNA reads as TGCAGTGCTAGGGCCCAGGGACTAGCAGGGACGTCGGCGCAGTATTTT. This sequence encodes CSARAQGLAGTSAQYF.

This clonotype is classed as medium-sized. J is TRBJ1-1 and V is TRBV6-1; 7 bases map to TRBD1. There are 15 residues in the CDR3. The germline gives CDR1 MNHNS, CDR2 SASEGT. V lost 4 bases to trimming and J lost 1 base; unmatched junction nucleotides: 6. This CDR3 reads CASSARDSRNTEAFF. As DNA, the CDR3 is TGTGCCAGCAGTGCCCGGGACAGCCGGAACACTGAAGCTTTCTTT.

The sample holds many counts of this clonotype. The chain uses TRBV6-2 or TRBV6-3 and TRBJ2-7; either TRBD1 or TRBD2 may fit D (5 bases each). CDR1 MNHEY and CDR2 SVGEGT come from the germline V gene. V lost 8 bases, J lost 3 bases, and 8 bases lay in between. The length of the CDR3 is 11 residues. This CDR3 is CASRDVYEQYF. The CDR3 DNA reads as TGTGCCAGCCGGGACGTCTACGAGCAGTACTTC.

By frequency in the sample, this clonotype is medium-sized. The V gene is TRBV19, the J gene TRBJ1-2; the match to TRBD1 covers 8 bases. The CDR3 is 13 amino acids. The trim removed 6 bases at V and 8 bases at J, leaving 8 bases unmatched. Germline loops: CDR1 LNHDA, CDR2 SQIVND (reference sequence). The CDR3 sequence: CASSDGTGRGYTF. CDR3 DNA: TGTGCCAGTAGCGATGGGACAGGACGCGGCTACACCTTC.

This clonotype is medium-sized (0.01 to 0.1%). The rearrangement links TRBV6-5 to TRBJ2-1; 11 bases are shared with TRBD2. The germline CDR1 and CDR2 sequences are MNHEY and SVGAGI. V shed 2 bases and J 15 bases; nucleotides not matched to a gene: 6. This CDR3 has 13 residues. In DNA, the CDR3 is TGTGCCAGCAGTTACATAGCGGGGGGGCTTTGGTTCTTC. The encoded protein is CASSYIAGGLWFF.

The sample holds many counts of this clonotype. The chain has TRBV6-5 and TRBJ1-3; 9 nucleotides align to TRBD1. Losses at the gene ends were 6 bases for V and 0 bases for J; bases not matched to a gene: 3. The CDR3 sequence is 15 residues long. Germline V lookup: CDR1 MNHEY, CDR2 SVGAGI. The DNA for the CDR3 is TGTGCCAGCAGCTGGACAGGGGACTCTGGAAACACCATATATTTT. Protein sequence: CASSWTGDSGNTIYF.

V usage is TRBV7-2 and J usage is TRBJ2-1; weak D call: TRBD2 (5 bases). V gave up 6 bases and J gave up 8 bases, with 11 bases separating them. The length of the CDR3 is 12 residues. Germline-derived CDR1 and CDR2 are SGHTA and FQGNSA. CDR3 residues: CASSPRAHEQFF. The CDR3, as DNA: TGTGCCAGCAGTCCGAGGGCCCATGAGCAGTTCTTC.

This clonotype was found many times. The J gene is TRBJ2-2, the V gene TRBV15; D uncertain. This CDR3 has 16 residues. V was clipped by 0 bases and J by 0 bases, with 8 bases between them. Germline V CDR1 and CDR2: LNHNV, YYDKDF (reference sequence). CDR3 DNA sequence: TGTGCCACCAGCAGAGATTCGACTCCGAACACCGGGGAGCTGTTTTTT. Translating it yields CATSRDSTPNTGELFF.

The V gene is TRBV18, the J gene TRBJ1-1; no firm D call. The V gene's germline CDR1 is KGHSH and CDR2 LQKENI. The CDR3 extends over 14 amino acids. With 4 bases removed from V and 3 bases from J, the gap between germline ends came to 12 bases. The CDR3 sequence: CASSHTREDTEAFF. CDR3 nucleotides: TGTGCCAGCTCACACACGAGGGAGGACACTGAAGCTTTCTTT.

In its sample, this clonotype is medium-sized. The chain has TRBV6-1 and TRBJ1-2; unclear D gene. Trimming removed 1 base from V and 2 bases from J, with 8 bases in between. The CDR3 is made up of 14 amino acids. Germline assignment: CDR1 MNHNS and CDR2 SASEGT. In DNA form, the CDR3 reads TGTGCCAGCAGTGAAGTCCCAGGAAACTATGGCTACACCTTC. Its protein product is CASSEVPGNYGYTF.

This clonotype appeared many times. The chain employs TRBV30 and TRBJ2-7; D gene uncertain. Per the germline V gene, CDR1 is GTSNPN and CDR2 is SVGIG (reference sequence). V was cut by 1 base and J by 1 base, with 5 bases left in between. The CDR3 extends over 12 amino acids. CDR3 residues: CAWSGPSYEQYF. As DNA, the CDR3 is TGTGCCTGGAGTGGTCCTTCCTACGAGCAGTACTTC.

This clonotype was counted at least ten times. The chain carries TRBV12-5 and TRBJ2-7; D is uncertain. Germline loops: CDR1 LGHNT, CDR2 FRNRAP. Trimming pared 1 base from V and 1 base from J, leaving 2 bases between. This CDR3 region has 12 residues. CDR3 loop: CASGLGSYEQYF. The CDR3 DNA is TGTGCTAGTGGTTTGGGATCCTACGAGCAGTACTTC.

This clonotype came up many times. The J gene is TRBJ2-1, the V gene TRBV20-1; the match to TRBD2 covers 11 bases. V shed 0 bases and J 7 bases; nucleotides not matched to a gene: 5. Germline V gene sequence: CDR1 DFQATT, CDR2 SNEGSKA (reference sequence). The CDR3 is made up of 15 amino acids. The CDR3 is CSARDSGGAGNEQFF. The DNA of the CDR3 is TGCAGTGCTAGAGATAGCGGGGGGGCGGGAAATGAGCAGTTCTTC.

J is TRBJ2-1 and V is TRBV20-1; a possible D gene is TRBD2 (6 bases). The V end lost 6 bases, the J end lost 7 bases, and 19 bases lay between the germline ends. Germline CDR1 reads DFQATT; CDR2 reads SNEGSKA (reference sequence). This CDR3 is built from 14 residues. The CDR3 DNA reads TGCAGTGCCCCCCAGGGCGGGGATCGAAATGAGCAGTTCTTC. Amino acids: CSAPQGGDRNEQFF.

The chain recombines TRBV6-6 with TRBJ1-2; D may be TRBD1 (6 bases). V was pared by 6 bases and J by 2 bases, with 13 bases between. Germline lookup yields CDR1 MNHNY and CDR2 SVGAGI (reference sequence). This CDR3 comprises 14 residues. As DNA, the CDR3 is TGTGCCAGCAGGATCCCCGGGACAAACTATGGCTACACCTTC. Encoded protein: CASRIPGTNYGYTF.

Of note for this clonotype: A single base is all that separates this from a far larger clone, so a read error is likely. The V call is TRBV13, the J call TRBJ2-7; tentatively, D is TRBD2 (5 bases). The V end was cut by 8 bases, the J end by 7 bases, with 27 bases between. Per the germline V gene, CDR1 is PRHDT and CDR2 is FYEKMQ (reference sequence). The CDR3 runs 16 residues. The chain's CDR3 is CASRRSGPSSYNEQYF. CDR3 sequence (DNA): TGTGCCAGCCGGCGAAGCGGACCCAGCTCCTACAATGAGCAGTACTTC.

This clonotype is classed as medium-sized. The rearrangement links TRBV6-6 to TRBJ2-3; 7 bases agree with TRBD2. The trim removed 5 bases at V and 4 bases at J, leaving 6 bases unmatched. The CDR3 runs 14 residues. Germline CDR1 reads MNHNY; CDR2 reads SVGAGI (reference sequence). The CDR3 protein is CASSHGLVADTQYF. The CDR3 DNA reads as TGTGCCAGCAGTCACGGACTAGTGGCAGATACGCAGTATTTT.

In this sample, this clonotype turned up many times. The chain employs TRBV29-1 and TRBJ2-2; 10 nucleotides match TRBD2. The V gene's germline CDR1 is SQVTM and CDR2 ANQGSEA. Losses at the gene ends were 7 bases for V and 4 bases for J; bases not matched to a gene: 6. CDR3 length: 14 amino acids. The CDR3 loop reads CSAGLAESTGELFF. The CDR3 DNA sequence: TGCAGCGCCGGACTAGCGGAAAGCACCGGGGAGCTGTTTTTT.

The J gene is TRBJ1-2, the V gene TRBV6-6; no clear D gene. Germline CDR1 is MNHNY and CDR2 is SVGAGI (reference sequence). Trimming took off 8 bases at V and 6 bases at J, with 13 bases between the two ends. The CDR3 contains 12 residues. The CDR3 DNA reads TGTGCCAGCCTAAACACGGTTCATGGCTACACCTTC. Amino acids: CASLNTVHGYTF.

Turning to this clonotype: It is likely a read error: a sequence one base away is far more abundant. J is TRBJ2-5 and V is TRBV6-6; D remains ambiguous. CDR1 is MNHNY and CDR2 is SVGAGI in the germline V gene (reference sequence). CDR3 length: 14 residues. V was pared by 6 bases and J by 5 bases, with 16 bases between. In DNA form, the CDR3 reads TGTGCCAGCAGACCGATCCCGGTGGGCGAGACCCAGTACTTC. Its translation: CASRPIPVGETQYF.

The J gene is TRBJ1-5, the V gene TRBV19; a possible D gene is TRBD1 (6 bases). The length of the CDR3 is 16 residues. V was shortened by 5 bases and J by 5 bases, with 19 bases between the two germline ends. The germline V gene encodes CDR1 LNHDA and CDR2 SQIVND (reference sequence). CDR3 nucleotide sequence: TGTGCCAGTAGTGAACAGGGAGCGGGGGGAGATCAGCCCCAGCATTTT. Its protein product is CASSEQGAGGDQPQHF.

The table lists this clonotype with many counts. This sequence joins TRBV4-2 and TRBJ2-3; 12 positions agree with TRBD2. V was pared by 3 bases and J by 4 bases, with 5 bases of the junction left unmatched. The CDR3 totals 16 residues. CDR1 and CDR2 (germline): LGHNA, YNFKEQ. CDR3 DNA: TGTGCCAGCAGCCACGGACTAGCGGGGCGGGCAGATACGCAGTATTTT. Its translation is CASSHGLAGRADTQYF.

Regarding this clonotype: A far larger clone lies a single base away; this is likely a read error. This chain joins TRBV27 and TRBJ2-1; TRBD2 aligns across 8 bases. The junction had 16 bases not matched to a gene; V was cut back by 5 bases and J by 10 bases. The CDR3 totals 16 residues. In germline, CDR1 is MNHEY, CDR2 SMNVEV (reference sequence). CDR3 in DNA: TGTGCCAGCAGTCCCTGGGAGGGGTTTAGCGGGGACGAGCAGTTCTTC. Translated, it gives CASSPWEGFSGDEQFF.